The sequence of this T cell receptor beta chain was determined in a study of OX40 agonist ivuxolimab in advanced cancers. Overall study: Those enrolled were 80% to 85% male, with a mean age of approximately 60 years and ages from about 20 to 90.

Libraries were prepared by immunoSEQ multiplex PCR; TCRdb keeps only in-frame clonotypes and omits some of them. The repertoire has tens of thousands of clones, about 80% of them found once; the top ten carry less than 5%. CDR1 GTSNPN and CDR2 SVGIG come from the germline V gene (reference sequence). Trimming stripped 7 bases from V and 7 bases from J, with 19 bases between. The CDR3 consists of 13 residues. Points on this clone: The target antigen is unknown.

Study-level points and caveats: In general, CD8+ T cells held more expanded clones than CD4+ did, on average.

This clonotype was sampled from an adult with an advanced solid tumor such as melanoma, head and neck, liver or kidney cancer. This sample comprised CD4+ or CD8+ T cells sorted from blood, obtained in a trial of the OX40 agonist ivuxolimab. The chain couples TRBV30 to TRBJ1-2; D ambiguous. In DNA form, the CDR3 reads TGTGCCTACCATAGACTGGGGTTGGGTGGCTACACCTTC. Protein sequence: CAYHRLGLGGYTF.